Listed here are 30 T cell receptor beta chains from one sample, sequenced in a study of memory CD4+ T cells and cytomegalovirus serostatus. Single viable CD3+CD4+CD8-CD45RO+ cells were sorted as the memory CD4+ T cells. Here immunoSEQ multiplex PCR was the method, and the copy in TCRdb shows in-frame clones only, minus some. This sample carries some 58,000 clones, approximately 77% of them seen once, and the ten largest clones take roughly 0.94%. The sequenced sample consisted of memory CD4+ T cells from blood. The receptor source for this set is an adult in good health and CMV-seronegative.

This chain joins TRBV10-1 and TRBJ2-3; 12 bases are shared with TRBD1. The CDR3 has 18 amino acids. Germline V gene data show CDR1 as WNHNN and CDR2 as SYGVQD (reference sequence). The J segment lost 5 bases and the V segment lost 2 bases, leaving 11 bases of the junction unmatched. The CDR3 region is CASSEASGTGGAVDTQYF. Here the CDR3 DNA reads TGCGCCAGCAGTGAGGCCTCCGGGACAGGGGGCGCCGTAGATACGCAGTATTTT.

This sequence joins TRBV5-1 and TRBJ1-2; D is perhaps TRBD1 (5 bases). Between the trimmed V and J ends, which lost 2 bases and 8 bases, there was a span of 16 bases. CDR3 length equals 14 residues. CDR1 is SGHRS, CDR2 YFSETQ, per germline. CDR3 residues: CASSLSRRGDGYTF. The DNA for the CDR3 is TGCGCCAGCAGCTTATCGCGAAGGGGAGACGGCTACACCTTC.

The chain links TRBV7-8 to TRBJ1-5; 7 positions agree with TRBD1. Trimming took 2 bases from V and 4 from J; bases not matched to a gene: 8. The CDR3 runs 16 residues. Germline CDR1 and CDR2: SGHVS and FQNEAQ. The CDR3 spells CASSLSRTGPNQPQHF. The CDR3 DNA sequence: TGTGCCAGCAGCTTATCGAGGACAGGACCAAATCAGCCCCAGCATTTT.

V and J are TRBV11-2 and TRBJ2-3, with unresolved D. The CDR3 extends over 17 amino acids. Germline V gives CDR1 SGHAT, CDR2 FQNNGV. V lost 0 bases, J lost 0 bases, and 13 bases lay in between. DNA of the CDR3: TGTGCCAGCAGCTTAGATCTGGCAGGCACTAGCACAGATACGCAGTATTTT. Translated: CASSLDLAGTSTDTQYF.

This sequence joins TRBV7-3 and TRBJ2-3, with 10 bases that match TRBD2. Germline V CDR1 and CDR2: SGHTA, FQGTGA. CDR3 length equals 15 residues. Germline trimming cut 1 base from V and 8 bases from J; bases unmatched to any gene: 6. The CDR3 DNA reads as TGTGCCAGCAGCTTAATTCCTAGCGGGAGAGGTACGCAGTATTTT. This encodes CASSLIPSGRGTQYF.

The gene calls are TRBV7-9 and TRBJ2-4; D not certain. Trimming cost V 1 base and J 1 base, with 5 bases left between them. Germline-derived CDR1 and CDR2 are SEHNR and FQNEAQ (reference sequence). CDR3 length: 14 residues. The DNA of the CDR3 is TGTGCCAGCAGCTTAGGGGTTGCCAAAAACATTCAGTACTTC. Its protein is CASSLGVAKNIQYF.

The gene calls are TRBV5-5 and TRBJ2-5, with D perhaps matching TRBD1 (5 bases). Germline V gene data show CDR1 as SGHKS and CDR2 as YYEKEE (reference sequence). Trimming left V 1 base short and J 5 bases short, with 12 bases between. The CDR3 length is 14 residues. The CDR3 DNA is TGTGCCAGCAGCTTGAGTCAGGGTTCGGAGACCCAGTACTTC. Its protein product is CASSLSQGSETQYF.

This chain joins TRBV11-2 and TRBJ1-1, with unresolved D. V was cut by 5 bases and J by 3 bases, with 10 bases left in between. The CDR3 is made up of 13 amino acids. In germline, CDR1 is SGHAT, CDR2 FQNNGV. In DNA, the CDR3 is TGTGCCAGCAGCAAACGGGAGGACACTGAAGCTTTCTTT. Translating it yields CASSKREDTEAFF.

V is TRBV29-1 and J is TRBJ1-1, with D possibly TRBD1 on 6 matching bases. CDR3 length equals 13 residues. Germline V gene lookup returns CDR1 SQVTM and CDR2 ANQGSEA. The ends were cut back, 8 bases at V and 2 bases at J, with 15 bases in the middle. CDR3 in amino acids: CSLGGGQNTEAFF. The DNA for the CDR3 is TGCAGCTTGGGTGGGGGGCAAAACACTGAAGCTTTCTTT.

This clone was observed a handful of times. The V and J genes are TRBV4-1 and TRBJ1-5, with 8 nucleotides matching TRBD1. Germline CDR1 MGHRA, CDR2 YSYEKL. V was pared by 1 base and J by 2 bases, with 7 bases of the junction left unmatched. This CDR3 comprises 17 residues. CDR3 region: CASSQGPGQVRNQPQHF. CDR3 sequence (DNA): TGCGCCAGCAGCCAAGGGCCGGGACAGGTTCGCAATCAGCCCCAGCATTTT.

V and J are TRBV5-8 and TRBJ2-7; unclear D gene. The germline gives CDR1 SGHTS, CDR2 YDEGEE. The V and J ends lost 4 bases and 2 bases respectively, with 4 bases between them. The CDR3 spans 11 residues. CDR3 bases: TGTGCCAGCAGCCCAGCCTACGAGCAGTACTTC. Residues: CASSPAYEQYF.

The rearrangement links TRBV6-7 to TRBJ2-1; D gene ambiguous. TRBV6-7 belongs to the ORF category, with a function that is uncertain. The CDR3 sequence is 17 residues long. Trimming shortened V by 7 bases and J by 0 bases, and 19 bases separated the two germline ends. In nucleotides, the CDR3 is TGTGCCAGCACCGAACCGGTCGGAAAACGCTCCTACAATGAGCAGTTCTTC. This translates into CASTEPVGKRSYNEQFF.

The genes are TRBV7-9 and TRBJ1-1; D is uncertain. Germline CDR1 SEHNR, CDR2 FQNEAQ (reference sequence). The ends were cut back, 8 bases at V and 1 base at J, with 11 bases in the middle. The CDR3 runs to 13 residues. CDR3 coding DNA: TGTGCCAGCTCCAGGACGTGGAACACTGAAGCTTTCTTT. Protein product: CASSRTWNTEAFF.

The chain recombines TRBV5-6 with TRBJ1-2; 11 bases fit TRBD1. Germline V lookup: CDR1 SGHDT, CDR2 YYEEEE. V lost 8 bases and J lost 7; bases outside the gene matches: 1. CDR3 length: 11 amino acids. The chain's CDR3 is CARGQGGGYTF. In DNA form, the CDR3 reads TGTGCCAGGGGACAGGGGGGTGGCTACACCTTC. Supplemented by reference TRBV5-6 and TRBJ1-2, the full variable domain reads DAGVTQSPTHLIKTRGQQVTLRCSPKSGHDTVSWYQQALGQGPQFIFQYYEEEERQRGNFPDRFSGHQFPNYSSELNVNALLLGDSALYLCARGQGGGYTFGSGTRLTVV.

The chain joins TRBV11-2 to TRBJ2-2; TRBD1 agrees at 9 bases. The CDR3 extends over 15 amino acids. V was clipped by 6 bases and J by 7 bases; unmatched bases: 9. Germline CDR1 SGHAT, CDR2 FQNNGV. The chain's CDR3 is CASSPGQGLHGELFF. The CDR3 DNA reads as TGTGCCAGCAGTCCGGGACAGGGCCTTCACGGGGAGCTGTTTTTT.

The genes are TRBV5-1 and TRBJ1-2; the match to TRBD1 covers 8 bases. Trimming removed 5 bases from V and 3 bases from J; junction bases left unmatched: 9. This CDR3 is built from 15 residues. Germline V gene lookup returns CDR1 SGHRS and CDR2 YFSETQ. The CDR3 here is CASSLDPGQDYGYTF. The CDR3 DNA is TGCGCCAGCAGTCTTGACCCGGGACAGGACTATGGCTACACCTTC.

V usage is TRBV5-1 and J usage is TRBJ2-7; D is unclear. The germline V gene has CDR1 SGHRS and CDR2 YFSETQ. The CDR3 length is 14 residues. V was shortened by 4 bases and J by 0 bases, with 11 bases between the two germline ends. This chain's CDR3 is CASSPRVSSYEQYF. The CDR3 DNA is TGCGCCAGCAGCCCCCGGGTCAGCTCCTACGAGCAGTACTTC.

The rearrangement uses TRBV10-3 and TRBJ2-5; 7 positions agree with TRBD2. From germline, CDR1 is ENHRY and CDR2 SYGVKD. Unmatched junction bases numbered 5, after V lost 0 bases and J lost 1 base. The CDR3 runs to 16 residues. The CDR3: CAISESASGPQETQYF. For the CDR3, the DNA is TGTGCCATCAGTGAGTCGGCTAGCGGCCCCCAAGAGACCCAGTACTTC.

This clone has just a few counts. V and J are TRBV6-1 and TRBJ1-1, with D hard to call. CDR1 is MNHNS and CDR2 is SASEGT in the germline V gene. The CDR3 extends over 15 amino acids. The V gene lost 10 bases and the J gene lost 0 bases, with 18 bases spanning the gap. CDR3 DNA: TGTGCCACTTATCGGAGAGTATACATGAACACTGAAGCTTTCTTT. Amino acids: CATYRRVYMNTEAFF.

J is TRBJ2-2 and V is TRBV2; 9 nucleotides match TRBD1. Germline-derived CDR1 and CDR2 are SNHLY and FYNNEI. Unmatched junction bases numbered 5, after V lost 6 bases and J lost 3 bases. The CDR3 totals 15 residues. CDR3 nucleotides: TGTGCCAGCAGGGAGGGGACAGGGCACACCGGGGAGCTGTTTTTT. Translating it yields CASREGTGHTGELFF.

The V call is TRBV28, the J call TRBJ2-2, with 11 bases aligning to TRBD2. The CDR3 spans 16 residues. Germline trimming cut 4 bases from V and 6 bases from J; bases unmatched to any gene: 7. CDR1 and CDR2 from the germline V gene are MDHEN and SYDVKM. DNA for the CDR3: TGTGCCAGCAGTTCCCACCCGGGACTAGCGGCCGGGGAGCTGTTTTTT. This gives the protein CASSSHPGLAAGELFF.

The chain links TRBV5-1 to TRBJ1-1; D is unresolved. Trimming removed 7 bases at V and 0 bases at J, with 13 bases between. This CDR3 region has 14 residues. CDR1 and CDR2 (germline): SGHRS, YFSETQ. The CDR3 loop is CASAASPMNTEAFF. The DNA for the CDR3 is TGCGCCAGCGCGGCCAGTCCTATGAACACTGAAGCTTTCTTT.

The CDR3 DNA follows: TGTGCCACTATGGACGGCAATCAGCCCCAGCATTTT. As protein: CATMDGNQPQHF. The chain links TRBV28 to TRBJ1-5; D not resolved. This CDR3 contains 12 residues. CDR1 MDHEN and CDR2 SYDVKM come from the germline V gene. V was clipped by 10 bases and J by 2 bases, with 9 bases between them.

This clone was detected only once. This chain links TRBV5-4 with TRBJ2-5; D is perhaps TRBD1 or TRBD2 (6 bases each). The ends were cut back, 3 bases at V and 2 bases at J, with 14 bases in the middle. There are 15 residues in the CDR3. Germline loops: CDR1 SGHNT, CDR2 YYREEE (reference sequence). The CDR3 sequence: CASSYSGGGQETQYF. The CDR3 DNA is TGTGCCAGCAGCTATAGCGGAGGGGGACAAGAGACCCAGTACTTC.

V usage is TRBV5-1 and J usage is TRBJ2-2; a possible D gene is TRBD2 (6 bases). V was pared by 4 bases and J by 5 bases, with 18 bases between. Germline values: CDR1 SGHRS, CDR2 YFSETQ. CDR3 length: 16 residues. CDR3 nucleotide sequence: TGCGCCAGCAGCGTTAGCGGCTTAGGAGGAACCGGGGAGCTGTTTTTT. Translated: CASSVSGLGGTGELFF.

The CDR3: CASSPAYEQYF. CDR3 sequence (DNA): TGTGCCAGCAGCCCCGCCTACGAGCAGTACTTC. V usage is TRBV7-9 and J usage is TRBJ2-7; D ambiguous. The CDR3 consists of 11 residues. From germline, CDR1 is SEHNR and CDR2 FQNEAQ (reference sequence). Trimming removed 5 bases from V and 2 bases from J, with 4 bases in between.

The chain is built from TRBV28 and TRBJ2-7, with TRBD2 matching over 9 bases. Looked up from germline, CDR1 is MDHEN and CDR2 is SYDVKM. This CDR3 comprises 18 residues. The V segment lost 4 bases and the J segment 6 bases; nucleotides outside the gene matches: 19. The CDR3 region is CASSSPLAGPAAPSEQYF. CDR3 nucleotides: TGTGCCAGCAGTTCCCCGCTAGCGGGACCGGCAGCCCCCTCCGAGCAGTACTTC.

This chain connects TRBV30 to TRBJ1-3; D is possibly TRBD1 (6 bases). V lost 1 base and J lost 0, with 16 bases in between. The germline V gene encodes CDR1 GTSNPN and CDR2 SVGIG (reference sequence). The CDR3 consists of 17 residues. The CDR3 loop is CAWSERTALSSGNTIYF. CDR3 DNA: TGTGCCTGGAGTGAACGGACAGCCCTTTCCTCTGGAAACACCATATATTTT.

The rearrangement links TRBV28 to TRBJ2-3; D is unresolved. Trimming left V 4 bases short and J 0 bases short, with 14 bases between. CDR3 length equals 16 residues. Germline CDR1 is MDHEN and CDR2 is SYDVKM. The CDR3 coding sequence is TGTGCCAGCAGTTCCCACCATATGGCTAGCACAGATACGCAGTATTTT. Amino acids: CASSSHHMASTDTQYF.

This rearrangement joins TRBV7-2 to TRBJ2-1; 8 nucleotides agree with TRBD2. There are 15 residues in the CDR3. V dropped 5 bases and J dropped 8; count of bases not matched to a gene: 11. CDR1 SGHTA and CDR2 FQGNSA come from the germline V gene. CDR3 sequence (DNA): TGTGCCAGCAGCCGAAGGCGAGCGGGAGTCGATGAGCAGTTCTTC. Protein sequence: CASSRRRAGVDEQFF.